A single sample is the source of the 25 T cell receptor beta chains below, sequenced in a study of T cell responses to AZD1222 COVID-19 vaccine. TCRdb's copy holds only in-frame clones and misses some; the assay was immunoSEQ multiplex PCR. Among some 150,000 clones listed, 75% to 95% were seen once. The source was peripheral blood, collected on day 0 of AZD1222 vaccination. These TCRs come from an adult in good health.

J is TRBJ2-2 and V is TRBV24-1, with 9 bases matching TRBD2. The CDR3 contains 21 residues. Trimming cost V 3 bases and J 1 base; bases outside gene matches: 17. In germline, CDR1 is KGHDR, CDR2 SFDVKD. CDR3 DNA sequence: TGTGCCACCAGTGATCCGACAGGGACTAGGGCTAGCGGGGTGAACACCGGGGAGCTGTTTTTT. The encoded protein is CATSDPTGTRASGVNTGELFF.

The chain combines TRBV14 with TRBJ1-1; 8 nucleotides match TRBD1. This CDR3 comprises 19 residues. V gave up 1 base and J gave up 1 base; unmatched junction bases: 14. Germline V CDR1 and CDR2: SGHDN, FVKESK. The CDR3 sequence is CASSQGSGQGKIRNTEAFF. Here the CDR3 DNA reads TGTGCCAGCAGCCAAGGATCCGGACAGGGCAAAATAAGGAACACTGAAGCTTTCTTT.

CDR3 coding DNA: TGCGCCAGCAGCCAATCTAGGGACTCCTATAATTCACCCCTCCACTTT. Encoded protein: CASSQSRDSYNSPLHF. The chain combines TRBV4-3 with TRBJ1-6; D is unresolved. CDR3 length: 16 amino acids. V lost 2 bases to trimming and J lost 0 bases, with 8 bases between them. Germline V CDR1 and CDR2: LGHNA, YSLEER.

The chain uses TRBV27 and TRBJ2-3; perhaps TRBD2 as D (5 bases). Germline V CDR1 and CDR2: MNHEY, SMNVEV (reference sequence). The CDR3 sequence is 16 residues long. Between the trimmed V and J ends, which lost 0 bases and 0 bases, there was a span of 10 bases. The CDR3 nucleotides read TGTGCCAGCAGTTTATCGCCGGGAATAAGCACAGATACGCAGTATTTT. As protein: CASSLSPGISTDTQYF.

The rearrangement links TRBV5-5 to TRBJ1-2; no clear D. The germline CDR1 and CDR2 sequences are SGHKS and YYEKEE (reference sequence). With 0 bases removed from V and 2 bases from J, the gap between germline ends came to 8 bases. CDR3 size: 14 residues. The CDR3 nucleotides read TGTGCCAGCAGCTTGGGGGCCGGAAACTATGGCTACACCTTC. Protein: CASSLGAGNYGYTF.

The chain links TRBV19 to TRBJ2-7; 8 nucleotides line up with TRBD2. The germline gives CDR1 LNHDA, CDR2 SQIVND (reference sequence). This CDR3 is 17 amino acids long. The V segment lost 3 bases and the J segment 3 bases; nucleotides outside the gene matches: 13. The CDR3 DNA sequence: TGTGCCAGTAGTATTAGCGGGACAACTACTTCTATCTACGAGCAGTACTTC. Its translation: CASSISGTTTSIYEQYF.

V gene TRBV25-1 combines with J gene TRBJ2-5, with 11 bases aligning to TRBD1. V lost 4 bases to trimming and J lost 5 bases; unmatched junction nucleotides: 9. The CDR3 is 16 amino acids. In germline, CDR1 is MGHDK, CDR2 SYGVNS. This CDR3 reads CASSGSGTGGWETQYF. CDR3 coding DNA: TGTGCCAGCAGTGGGTCCGGGACAGGGGGTTGGGAGACCCAGTACTTC.

The count of this clone is one. The chain links TRBV12-3 or TRBV12-4 to TRBJ1-4; D is possibly TRBD1 (5 bases). V lost 3 bases and J lost 14, with 13 bases in between. The CDR3 extends over 12 amino acids. CDR3 coding DNA: TGTGCCAGCAGTTTCGAGGGGAACGGTCTGTTTTTT. Translation: CASSFEGNGLFF.

The chain is built from TRBV28 and TRBJ2-6; D not resolved. This CDR3 contains 15 residues. Trimming left V 2 bases short and J 0 bases short, with 5 bases between. Germline CDR1 reads MDHEN; CDR2 reads SYDVKM. CDR3 in DNA: TGTGCCAGCAGTTTAAGGTACTCTGGGGCCAACGTCCTGACTTTC. It encodes CASSLRYSGANVLTF.

V and J are TRBV7-6 and TRBJ1-4; the D gene is possibly TRBD1 (5 bases). There are 16 residues in the CDR3. V lost 5 bases, J lost 0 bases, and 13 bases lay in between. Per the germline V gene, CDR1 is SGHVS and CDR2 is FNYEAQ. The CDR3 sequence is CASSPRDPATNEKLFF. The CDR3 DNA follows: TGTGCCAGCAGCCCCAGGGATCCCGCAACTAATGAAAAACTGTTTTTT.

This clone appeared a single time. V usage is TRBV27 and J usage is TRBJ2-7; TRBD2 is a possible D gene (6 bases). Germline values: CDR1 MNHEY, CDR2 SMNVEV (reference sequence). The CDR3 extends over 16 amino acids. The germline V and J ends were trimmed by 5 bases and 2 bases, with 19 bases remaining between them. The CDR3 protein is CASSPSGLFQTYEQYF. The DNA of the CDR3 is TGTGCCAGCAGTCCCTCGGGACTTTTTCAAACCTACGAGCAGTACTTC.

The chain combines TRBV18 with TRBJ1-5, with TRBD1 matching 10 bases. Per germline, CDR1 KGHSH and CDR2 LQKENI. With 0 bases clipped from V and 2 bases from J, the junction kept 1 base outside the gene matches. The CDR3 spans 16 residues. The CDR3 nucleotides are TGTGCCAGCTCACCACCCGGGACAGGGGGCAATCAGCCCCAGCATTTT. It is translated as CASSPPGTGGNQPQHF.

The genes are TRBV9 and TRBJ1-2; tentative D call: TRBD1 (5 bases). V gave up 0 bases and J gave up 6 bases, with 12 bases separating them. From germline, CDR1 is SGDLS and CDR2 YYNGEE. The CDR3 length is 14 residues. CDR3 nucleotide sequence: TGTGCCAGCAGCGTAGCCCCTTTAGGGGATGGCTACACCTTC. Protein sequence: CASSVAPLGDGYTF.

In the case of this clone: The same CDR3 arises from other DNA sequences in this sample as well. The J gene is TRBJ2-7, the V gene TRBV18, with 8 bases that match TRBD1. Germline-derived CDR1 and CDR2 are KGHSH and LQKENI. The ends lost 2 bases at V and 2 bases at J; junction bases unmatched: 2. The CDR3 extends over 14 amino acids. The CDR3 reads CASSPGQGTYEQYF. The CDR3 DNA reads as TGTGCCAGCTCACCAGGACAGGGAACCTACGAGCAGTACTTC.

V and J are TRBV19 and TRBJ1-1, with TRBD1 matching over 7 bases. The germline V gene has CDR1 LNHDA and CDR2 SQIVND (reference sequence). After removal of 11 bases from V and 6 bases from J, the junction contained 15 bases not matched to a gene. The length of the CDR3 is 14 residues. CDR3 in DNA: TGTGCCTCTACCCGTTTGACAGGGTGGTCTGAAGCTTTCTTT. Translating gives CASTRLTGWSEAFF.

This clone was observed a single time. The V gene is TRBV29-1, the J gene TRBJ2-1, with TRBD2 matching 9 bases. The CDR3 sequence is 16 residues long. In germline, CDR1 is SQVTM, CDR2 ANQGSEA. V dropped 7 bases and J dropped 3; count of bases not matched to a gene: 13. The CDR3 DNA follows: TGCAGCGGCGGAGGGAAGACTAGCGGCTACTACAATGAGCAGTTCTTC. This gives the protein CSGGGKTSGYYNEQFF.

The sample holds a few counts of this clone. The chain uses TRBV29-1 and TRBJ1-4, with D maybe TRBD1 (5 bases). Germline values: CDR1 SQVTM, CDR2 ANQGSEA. The CDR3 totals 13 residues. Trimming pared 6 bases from V and 3 bases from J, leaving 11 bases between. CDR3 sequence: CSVQGAPNEKLFF. In nucleotides, the CDR3 is TGCAGCGTCCAGGGTGCGCCTAATGAAAAACTGTTTTTT.

The chain carries TRBV27 and TRBJ2-1, with 10 bases fitting TRBD2. There are 16 residues in the CDR3. The trim removed 8 bases at V and 7 bases at J, leaving 14 bases unmatched. Germline CDR1 reads MNHEY; CDR2 reads SMNVEV (reference sequence). The CDR3 nucleotides read TGTGCCAGCGGCCCTGGAGCGGGAGGGCCCAGAAATGAGCAGTTCTTC. It codes for CASGPGAGGPRNEQFF.

This rearrangement joins TRBV29-1 to TRBJ1-1, with TRBD1 identical over 8 bases. This CDR3 is built from 13 residues. Germline V CDR1 and CDR2: SQVTM, ANQGSEA. Trimming cost V 5 bases and J 4 bases; bases outside gene matches: 6. CDR3: CSVIGQGGTEAFF. The CDR3 DNA sequence: TGCAGCGTTATAGGACAGGGCGGCACTGAAGCTTTCTTT.

This clone occurred once. The chain has TRBV9 and TRBJ1-1, with 7 bases aligning to TRBD1. Germline CDR1 and CDR2: SGDLS and YYNGEE. The CDR3 covers 14 residues. The J segment lost 0 bases and the V segment lost 3 bases, leaving 2 bases of the junction unmatched. The DNA for the CDR3 is TGTGCCAGCAGCGAACAGGGGATGAACACTGAAGCTTTCTTT. Its protein is CASSEQGMNTEAFF. Drawing the rest from reference TRBV9 and TRBJ1-1, the complete variable domain is DSGVTQTPKHLITATGQRVTLRCSPRSGDLSVYWYQQSLDQGLQFLIQYYNGEERAKGNILERFSAQQFPDLHSELNLSSLELGDSALYFCASSEQGMNTEAFFGQGTRLTVV.

The chain couples TRBV5-1 to TRBJ2-7; D not resolved. With 1 base removed from V and 5 bases from J, the gap between germline ends came to 16 bases. The germline V gene has CDR1 SGHRS and CDR2 YFSETQ. The CDR3 is 15 amino acids. The CDR3 region has the DNA TGCGCCAGCAGCTTGCTAGGGAAGGAACTAAACGAGCAGTACTTC. It specifies CASSLLGKELNEQYF. Filled out from reference TRBV5-1 and TRBJ2-7, the complete variable domain reads KAGVTQTPRYLIKTRGQQVTLSCSPISGHRSVSWYQQTPGQGLQFLFEYFSETQRNKGNFPGRFSGRQFSNSRSEMNVSTLELGDSALYLCASSLLGKELNEQYFGPGTRLTVT.

The chain uses TRBV6-2 or TRBV6-3 and TRBJ2-7; TRBD2 might be the D (5 bases). V lost 3 bases and J lost 0, with 15 bases in between. Germline CDR1 is MNHEY and CDR2 is SVGEGT. The CDR3 has 16 residues. The CDR3 here is CASSYLSGSSSYEQYF. CDR3 nucleotides: TGTGCCAGCAGTTATTTGAGCGGCTCTAGCTCCTACGAGCAGTACTTC.

This sequence joins TRBV29-1 and TRBJ1-4; D gene ambiguous. Deletions cut 6 bases from V and 7 bases from J, with 9 bases between. CDR1 and CDR2 from the germline V gene are SQVTM and ANQGSEA. The CDR3 sequence is 11 residues long. The CDR3 DNA sequence: TGCAGCGTGGGGATTGGTGAAAAACTGTTTTTT. Translating it yields CSVGIGEKLFF.

Only a few counts were recorded for this clone. The rearrangement links TRBV19 to TRBJ1-2; D is possibly TRBD1 (5 bases). The CDR3 is 14 amino acids. The V end was cut by 5 bases, the J end by 4 bases, with 14 bases between. Germline V gene data show CDR1 as LNHDA and CDR2 as SQIVND (reference sequence). The CDR3 DNA follows: TGTGCCAGTAGTCCACAGACAGCGCCCTATGGCTACACCTTC. Translated, it gives CASSPQTAPYGYTF. Combining the CDR3 with reference TRBV19 and TRBJ1-2 gives the whole variable domain DGGITQSPKYLFRKEGQNVTLSCEQNLNHDAMYWYRQDPGQGLRLIYYSQIVNDFQKGDIAEGYSVSREKKESFPLTVTSAQKNPTAFYLCASSPQTAPYGYTFGSGTRLTVV.

The rearrangement uses TRBV28 and TRBJ1-6; the D is unclear. V was shortened by 5 bases and J by 7 bases, with 6 bases between the two germline ends. There are 12 residues in the CDR3. Looked up from germline, CDR1 is MDHEN and CDR2 is SYDVKM. CDR3 sequence reads: CASSEGNSPLHF. CDR3 coding DNA: TGTGCCAGCAGTGAGGGAAATTCACCCCTCCACTTT.